Here is one T cell receptor beta chain with its context. Its antigen is unknown. This sample was taken from a study of tumor-infiltrating lymphocytes in primary liver carcinoma. Study-level information: Donors had hepatocellular carcinoma or combined HCC and intrahepatic cholangiocarcinoma.

From approximately 0.5 ug of total RNA, TCR beta-specific cDNA was reverse-transcribed using a constant-region primer. Libraries for TCR beta were built through three nested multiplex PCR rounds, which together made up a slightly modified ARM-PCR procedure. It was with TRBV1-TRBV30 forward primers and a C-beta reverse primer that the first two PCR rounds were run, at approximately 9 cycles each. TCRdb reprocessed the multiplex PCR reads with MiXCR, giving one entry per CDR3 protein. The table shows approximately 73,000 distinct CDR3 sequences, with about two thirds occurring only once. RNA and DNA were co-extracted from approximately 20-30 mg of unsorted bulk tissue. General study points: Merely about 7-25% of top clones occurred in all five tumor regions.

The CDR3 has 14 amino acids. Germline V gene data show CDR1 as SQVTM and CDR2 as ANQGSEA. This chain uses TRBV29-1 with TRBJ1-1, with 7 bases identical to TRBD1. This TCR was recovered from a woman aged 55-69 years with primary liver carcinoma and hepatitis B virus infection. Material: liver tumor tissue from sampling region 4. Subset noted: tumor region T4, right-lateral pole. The CDR3 DNA reads as TGCAGTGTTCTTACCAGGACAGGGAACACTGAAGCTTTCTTT. This codes for CSVLTRTGNTEAFF.